This TCR beta chain was observed in a study of identical twins. The J segment lost 5 bases and the V segment lost 5 bases, leaving 3 bases of the junction unmatched. Germline CDR1 is SGHVS and CDR2 is FNYEAQ. This CDR3 is built from 15 residues. Unique molecular identifiers were in the cDNA, with template-switch universal primer binding. Using its own MiXCR run on the 5' RACE reads, TCRdb lists one record per CDR3 protein. The sample holds about 240,000 distinct CDR3 sequences, about 10% seen once. In every case, the donor was a healthy Caucasian. Notes on the study in general: Cross-sectional statistics underpinned the conclusions; the same donors were not followed.

Notes on this clonotype: Its antigen is as yet unknown.

This chain connects TRBV7-6 to TRBJ2-1; 13 nucleotides match TRBD2. This receptor was obtained from a man aged 45 to 65 in good health. Material: memory T cells sorted from blood. This chain's CDR3 is CASSGLAGVHNEQFF. CDR3 nucleotide sequence: TGTGCCAGCAGCGGACTAGCGGGAGTTCACAATGAGCAGTTCTTC.